This TCR beta chain comes out of a study of glioma-infiltrating T cells. Findings of the study overall: Tissue-blood divergence was below expectation in non-neoplastic patients, above in gliomas.

The V end lost 2 bases, the J end lost 3 bases, and 11 bases lay between the germline ends. The CDR3 loop spans 14 amino acids. Looked up from germline, CDR1 is KGHSH and CDR2 is LQKENI. TCR alpha and beta CDR3 regions were amplified from RNA using iRepertoire nested multiplex PCR. Tissue mRNA or PBMC total RNA, roughly 100-400 ng, went into one-step reverse transcription and amplification. In TCRdb, the multiplex PCR reads were re-called with MiXCR into one record per CDR3 protein. The profile shows 300,000 to 450,000 distinct CDR3 sequences, less than 50% of them singletons. Comments on this clonotype: Its antigen is not known.

This chain connects TRBV18 to TRBJ2-7; no clear D gene. The sample was glioma tissue, nonneoplastic brain tissue, or PBMCs (not recorded which). The receptor was derived from a human donor with low-grade glioma or glioblastoma, undergoing nonglioma brain surgery, or in good health (not recorded which). CDR3 region: CASSPWQEIYEQYF. In DNA form, the CDR3 reads TGTGCCAGCTCACCATGGCAGGAGATCTACGAGCAGTACTTC. The full variable domain, its missing parts supplied by reference TRBV18 and TRBJ2-7, is NAGVMQNPRHLVRRRGQEARLRCSPMKGHSHVYWYRQLPEEGLKFMVYLQKENIIDESGMPKERFSAEFPKEGPSILRIQQVVRGDSAAYFCASSPWQEIYEQYFGPGTRLTVT.